A selection of T cell receptor beta chains follows, all from one sample in a study of T cells in Graves' hyperthyroidism and ophthalmopathy. MiXCR, applied by TCRdb to the multiplex PCR reads, yields one record per CDR3 protein. The table has about 260,000 distinct CDR3 sequences, about a sixth seen once. The material sequenced was blood. Source of these receptors: a woman aged 18-29 years with Graves' ophthalmopathy. CDR3s include the opening cysteine and the closing phenylalanine or tryptophan.

v_call: TRBV6-5; j_call: TRBJ2-2; cdr3_aa: CASSYTGQPYEELFF
v_call: TRBV6-1; j_call: TRBJ2-3; cdr3_aa: CASSVTSGTSTDTQYF
v_call: TRBV19; j_call: TRBJ2-4; cdr3_aa: CASSMPGVENIQYF
v_call: TRBV5-1; j_call: TRBJ2-6; cdr3_aa: CASSLDLILTSGANVLTF
v_call: TRBV12-5; j_call: TRBJ1-2; cdr3_aa: CASGLIVADPLRGYTF
v_call: TRBV6-1; j_call: TRBJ2-1; cdr3_aa: CASSPGLNEQFF
v_call: TRBV6-6; j_call: TRBJ2-2; cdr3_aa: CASSYSKFAGGISVGELSF
v_call: TRBV30; j_call: TRBJ2-5; cdr3_aa: CAWSGGLETQYF
v_call: TRBV11-3; j_call: TRBJ1-4; cdr3_aa: CASSFSAGGGLFF
v_call: TRBV19; j_call: TRBJ1-1; cdr3_aa: CASSYRSGQGNTEAFF
v_call: TRBV14; j_call: TRBJ2-2; cdr3_aa: CASSQSGPRAGELFF
v_call: TRBV11-2; j_call: TRBJ2-4; cdr3_aa: CASSLENIQYF
v_call: TRBV4-1; j_call: TRBJ1-5; cdr3_aa: CASSQDPRYSNQPQHF
v_call: TRBV28; j_call: TRBJ2-7; cdr3_aa: CASSDYGQANSYEQYF
v_call: TRBV7-2; j_call: TRBJ2-5; cdr3_aa: CASSLRDGTSGSPQETQYF
v_call: TRBV9; j_call: TRBJ2-2; cdr3_aa: CASSVEGRGPVTGELFF
v_call: TRBV14; j_call: TRBJ1-1; cdr3_aa: CASSQSTGITEAFF
v_call: TRBV30; j_call: TRBJ2-1; cdr3_aa: CTWEKCNEQFF
v_call: TRBV11-2; j_call: TRBJ2-7; cdr3_aa: CASSLGVGSGYEQYF
v_call: TRBV7-2; j_call: TRBJ2-4; cdr3_aa: CASSLDLAGGYKHQYF
v_call: TRBV5-5; j_call: TRBJ2-3; cdr3_aa: CASSLLQGSDTDTQYF
v_call: TRBV27; j_call: TRBJ2-1; cdr3_aa: CASSLLGTSGGYNEQFF
v_call: TRBV13; j_call: TRBJ1-1; cdr3_aa: CASSEGTGVTEAFF
v_call: TRBV20-1; j_call: TRBJ2-5; cdr3_aa: CSALGGQGGETQYF
v_call: TRBV11-3; j_call: TRBJ2-1; cdr3_aa: CASSDDRANNEQFF
v_call: TRBV30; j_call: TRBJ2-7; cdr3_aa: CAWRQGAYEQYF
v_call: TRBV3-1; j_call: TRBJ2-2; cdr3_aa: CASSQDPSGLMGTGELFF